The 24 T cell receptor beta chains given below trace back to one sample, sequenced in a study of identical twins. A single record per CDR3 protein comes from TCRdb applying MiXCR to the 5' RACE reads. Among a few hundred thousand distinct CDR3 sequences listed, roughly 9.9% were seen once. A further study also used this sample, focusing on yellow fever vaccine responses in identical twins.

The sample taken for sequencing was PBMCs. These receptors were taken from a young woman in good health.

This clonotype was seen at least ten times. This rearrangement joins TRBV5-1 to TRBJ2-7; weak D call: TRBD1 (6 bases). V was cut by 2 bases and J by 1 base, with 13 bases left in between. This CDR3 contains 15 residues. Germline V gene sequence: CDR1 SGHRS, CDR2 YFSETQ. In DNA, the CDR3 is TGCGCCAGCAGCTTATCCGGGACACAATCCTACGAGCAGTACTTC. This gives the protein CASSLSGTQSYEQYF.

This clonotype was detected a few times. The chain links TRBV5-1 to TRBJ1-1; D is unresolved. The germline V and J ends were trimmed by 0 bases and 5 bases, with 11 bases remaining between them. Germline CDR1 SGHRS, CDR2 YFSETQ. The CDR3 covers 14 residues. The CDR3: CASSLESEGTEAFF. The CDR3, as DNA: TGCGCCAGCAGCTTGGAAAGCGAAGGGACTGAAGCTTTCTTT. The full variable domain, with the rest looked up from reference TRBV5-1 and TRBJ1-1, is KAGVTQTPRYLIKTRGQQVTLSCSPISGHRSVSWYQQTPGQGLQFLFEYFSETQRNKGNFPGRFSGRQFSNSRSEMNVSTLELGDSALYLCASSLESEGTEAFFGQGTRLTVV.

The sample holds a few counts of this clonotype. CDR3 DNA: TGTGCCAGCAGCCATAGACTAGCGGGAGCGGAGTTCGATGAGCAGTTCTTC. It translates to CASSHRLAGAEFDEQFF. The rearrangement joins TRBV13 to TRBJ2-1, with 12 bases identical to TRBD2. The CDR3 consists of 17 residues. CDR1 is PRHDT and CDR2 is FYEKMQ in the germline V gene (reference sequence). With 5 bases clipped from V and 8 bases from J, the junction kept 13 bases outside the gene matches.

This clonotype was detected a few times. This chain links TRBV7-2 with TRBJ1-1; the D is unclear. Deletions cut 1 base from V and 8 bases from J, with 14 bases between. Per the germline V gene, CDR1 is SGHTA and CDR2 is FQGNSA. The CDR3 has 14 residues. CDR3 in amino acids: CASSLDPLLREAFF. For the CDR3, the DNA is TGTGCCAGCAGCTTAGACCCCCTTCTTAGAGAAGCTTTCTTT.

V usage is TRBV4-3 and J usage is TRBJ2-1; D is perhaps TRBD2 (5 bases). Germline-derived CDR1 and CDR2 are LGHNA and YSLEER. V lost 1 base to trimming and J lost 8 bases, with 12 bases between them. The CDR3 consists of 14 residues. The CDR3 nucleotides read TGCGCCAGCAGCCAAGGAATAGAGGGCTATGAGCAGTTCTTC. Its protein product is CASSQGIEGYEQFF.

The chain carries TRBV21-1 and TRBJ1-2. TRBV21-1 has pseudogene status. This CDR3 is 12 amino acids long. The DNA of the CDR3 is TGTGCCAGCAGCAGAACCTTCTATGGCTACACCTTC. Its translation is CASSRTFYGYTF.

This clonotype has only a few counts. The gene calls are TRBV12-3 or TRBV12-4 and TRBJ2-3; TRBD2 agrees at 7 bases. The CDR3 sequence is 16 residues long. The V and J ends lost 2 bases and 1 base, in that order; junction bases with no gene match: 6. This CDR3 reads CASSLTSSGGTDTQYF. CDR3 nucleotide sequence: TGTGCCAGCAGTTTAACGTCCAGCGGGGGCACAGATACGCAGTATTTT.

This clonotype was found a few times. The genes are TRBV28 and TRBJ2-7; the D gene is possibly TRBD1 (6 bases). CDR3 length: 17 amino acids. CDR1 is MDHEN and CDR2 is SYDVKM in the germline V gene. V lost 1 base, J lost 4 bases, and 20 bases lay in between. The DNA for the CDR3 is TGTGCCAGCAGTTTATATACAGGGTCTGGGGGTCCTTACGAGCAGTACTTC. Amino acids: CASSLYTGSGGPYEQYF. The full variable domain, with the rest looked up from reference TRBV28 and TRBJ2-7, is DVKVTQSSRYLVKRTGEKVFLECVQDMDHENMFWYRQDPGLGLRLIYFSYDVKMKEKGDIPEGYSVSREKKERFSLILESASTNQTSMYLCASSLYTGSGGPYEQYFGPGTRLTVT.

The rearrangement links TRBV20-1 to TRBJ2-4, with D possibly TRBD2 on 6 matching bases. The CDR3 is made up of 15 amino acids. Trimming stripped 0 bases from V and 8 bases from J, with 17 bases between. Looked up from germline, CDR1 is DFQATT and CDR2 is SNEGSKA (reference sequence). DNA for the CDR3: TGCAGTGCTAGAGATGATACGGGGGTTTCGGACATTCAGTACTTC. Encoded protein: CSARDDTGVSDIQYF.

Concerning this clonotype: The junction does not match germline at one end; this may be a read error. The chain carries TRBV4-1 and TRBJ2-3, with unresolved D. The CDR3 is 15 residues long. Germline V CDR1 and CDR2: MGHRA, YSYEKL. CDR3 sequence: CTSSQALGGTDTQYF. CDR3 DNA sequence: TGCACCAGCAGCCAAGCCCTAGGAGGCACAGATACGCAGTATTTT.

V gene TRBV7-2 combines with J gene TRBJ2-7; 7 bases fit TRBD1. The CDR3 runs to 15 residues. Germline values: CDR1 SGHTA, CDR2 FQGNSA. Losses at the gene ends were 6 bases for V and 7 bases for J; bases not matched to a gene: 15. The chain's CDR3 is CASRRDRAGLGEQYF. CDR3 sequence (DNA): TGTGCCAGCAGACGTGACAGGGCCGGGCTAGGAGAGCAGTACTTC.

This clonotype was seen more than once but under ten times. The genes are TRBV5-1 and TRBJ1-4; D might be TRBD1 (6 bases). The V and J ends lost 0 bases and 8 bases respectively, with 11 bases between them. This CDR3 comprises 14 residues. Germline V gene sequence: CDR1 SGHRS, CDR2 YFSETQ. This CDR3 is CASSLDGQGEKLFF. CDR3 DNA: TGCGCCAGCAGCTTGGACGGGCAGGGGGAAAAACTGTTTTTT. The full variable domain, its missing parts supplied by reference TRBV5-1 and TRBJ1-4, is KAGVTQTPRYLIKTRGQQVTLSCSPISGHRSVSWYQQTPGQGLQFLFEYFSETQRNKGNFPGRFSGRQFSNSRSEMNVSTLELGDSALYLCASSLDGQGEKLFFGSGTQLSVL.

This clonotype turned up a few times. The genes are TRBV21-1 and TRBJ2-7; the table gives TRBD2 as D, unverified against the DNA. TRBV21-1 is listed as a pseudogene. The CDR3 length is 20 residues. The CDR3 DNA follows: TGTGCCAGCAATTGTTTCACCGGGGGGCCTGATGATGCCTGTTCCTACGAGCAGTACTTC. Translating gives CASNCFTGGPDDACSYEQYF.

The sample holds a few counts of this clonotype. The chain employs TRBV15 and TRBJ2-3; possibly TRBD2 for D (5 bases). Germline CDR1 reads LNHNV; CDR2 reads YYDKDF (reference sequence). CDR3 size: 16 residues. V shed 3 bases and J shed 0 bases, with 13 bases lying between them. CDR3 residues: CATSSGSGASTDTQYF. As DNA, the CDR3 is TGTGCCACCAGCAGTGGGAGTGGAGCAAGCACAGATACGCAGTATTTT.

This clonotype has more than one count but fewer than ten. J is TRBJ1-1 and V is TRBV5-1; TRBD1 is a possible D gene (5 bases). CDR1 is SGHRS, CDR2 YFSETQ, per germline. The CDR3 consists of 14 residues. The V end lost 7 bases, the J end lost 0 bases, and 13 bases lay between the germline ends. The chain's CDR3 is CASRTGPMNTEAFF. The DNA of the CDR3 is TGCGCCAGCCGGACGGGACCGATGAACACTGAAGCTTTCTTT.

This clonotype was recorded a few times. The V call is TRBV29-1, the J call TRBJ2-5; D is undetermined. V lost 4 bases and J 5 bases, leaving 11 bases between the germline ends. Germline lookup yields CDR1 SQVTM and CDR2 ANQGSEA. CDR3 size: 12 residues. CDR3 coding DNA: TGCAGCGTTGTTTTGGGTTTCGAGACCCAGTACTTC. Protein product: CSVVLGFETQYF.

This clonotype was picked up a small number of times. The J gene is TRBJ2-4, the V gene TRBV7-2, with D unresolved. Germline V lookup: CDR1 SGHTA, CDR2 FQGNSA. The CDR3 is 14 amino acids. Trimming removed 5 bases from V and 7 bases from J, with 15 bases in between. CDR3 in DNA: TGTGCCAGCAGCCCCCGGGCCCAGAGGAACATTCAGTACTTC. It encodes CASSPRAQRNIQYF.

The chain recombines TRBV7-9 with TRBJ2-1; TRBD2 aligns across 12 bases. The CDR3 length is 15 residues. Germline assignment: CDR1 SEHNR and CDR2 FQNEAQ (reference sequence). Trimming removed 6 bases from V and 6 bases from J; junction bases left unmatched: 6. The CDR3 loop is CASSLTSGSPNEQFF. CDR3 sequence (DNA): TGTGCCAGCAGTTTGACTAGCGGGAGTCCCAATGAGCAGTTCTTC.

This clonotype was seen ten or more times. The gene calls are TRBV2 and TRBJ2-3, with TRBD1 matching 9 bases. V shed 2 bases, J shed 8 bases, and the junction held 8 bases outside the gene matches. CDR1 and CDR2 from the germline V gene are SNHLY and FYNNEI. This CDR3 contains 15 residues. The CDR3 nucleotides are TGTGCCAGCAGTGAAAGCGGCATGGGACAGGGTACGCAGTATTTT. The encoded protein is CASSESGMGQGTQYF.

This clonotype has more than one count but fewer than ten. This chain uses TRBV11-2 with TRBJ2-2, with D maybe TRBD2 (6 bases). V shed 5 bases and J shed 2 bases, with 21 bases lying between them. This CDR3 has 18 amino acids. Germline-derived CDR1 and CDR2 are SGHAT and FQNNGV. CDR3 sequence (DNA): TGTGCCAGCAGCCCACCCCGACTAGTGTGGCAAAACACCGGGGAGCTGTTTTTT. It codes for CASSPPRLVWQNTGELFF. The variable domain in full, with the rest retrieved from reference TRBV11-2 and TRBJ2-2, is EAGVAQSPRYKIIEKRQSVAFWCNPISGHATLYWYQQILGQGPKLLIQFQNNGVVDDSQLPKDRFSAERLKGVDSTLKIQPAKLEDSAVYLCASSPPRLVWQNTGELFFGEGSRLTVL.

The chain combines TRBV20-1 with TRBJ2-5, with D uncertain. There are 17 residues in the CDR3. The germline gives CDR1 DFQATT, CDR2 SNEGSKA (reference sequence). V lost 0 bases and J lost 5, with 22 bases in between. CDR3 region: CSARDRILTGRLETQYF. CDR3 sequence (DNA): TGCAGTGCTAGAGACCGGATTCTCACCGGACGGTTGGAGACCCAGTACTTC.

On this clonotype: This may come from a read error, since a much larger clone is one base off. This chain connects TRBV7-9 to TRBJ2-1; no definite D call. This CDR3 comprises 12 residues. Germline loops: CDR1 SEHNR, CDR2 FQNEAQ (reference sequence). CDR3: CATSLYGDEQFF. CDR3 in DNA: TGTGCCACCAGCTTATATGGGGATGAGCAGTTCTTC.

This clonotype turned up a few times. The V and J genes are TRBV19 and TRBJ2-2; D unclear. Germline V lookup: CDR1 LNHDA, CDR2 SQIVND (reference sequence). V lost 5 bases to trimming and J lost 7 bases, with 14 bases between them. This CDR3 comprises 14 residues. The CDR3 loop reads CASSPGWGYGELFF. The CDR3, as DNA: TGTGCCAGTAGTCCTGGTTGGGGTTACGGGGAGCTGTTTTTT.

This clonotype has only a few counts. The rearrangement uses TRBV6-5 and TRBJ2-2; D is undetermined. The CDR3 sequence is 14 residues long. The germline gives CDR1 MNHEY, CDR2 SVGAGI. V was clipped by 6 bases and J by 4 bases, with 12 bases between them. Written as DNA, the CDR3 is TGTGCCAGCAGATTAACTATGGGCACCGGGGAGCTGTTTTTT. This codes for CASRLTMGTGELFF.